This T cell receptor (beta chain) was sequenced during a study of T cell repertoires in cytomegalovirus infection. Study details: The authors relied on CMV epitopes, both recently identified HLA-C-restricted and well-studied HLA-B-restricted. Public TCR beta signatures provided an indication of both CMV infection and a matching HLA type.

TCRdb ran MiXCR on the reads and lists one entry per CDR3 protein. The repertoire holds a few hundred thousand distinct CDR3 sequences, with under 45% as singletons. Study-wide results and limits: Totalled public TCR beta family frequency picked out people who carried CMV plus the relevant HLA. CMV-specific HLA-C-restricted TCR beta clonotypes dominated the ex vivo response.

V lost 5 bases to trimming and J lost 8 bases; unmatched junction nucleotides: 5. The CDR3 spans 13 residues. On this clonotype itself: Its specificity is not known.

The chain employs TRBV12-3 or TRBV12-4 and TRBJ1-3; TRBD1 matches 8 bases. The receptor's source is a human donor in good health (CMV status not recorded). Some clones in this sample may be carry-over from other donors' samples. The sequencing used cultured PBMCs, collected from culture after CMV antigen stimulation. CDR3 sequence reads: CASSPGQGDTIYF. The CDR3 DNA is TGTGCCAGCAGTCCTGGACAGGGAGACACCATATATTTT.